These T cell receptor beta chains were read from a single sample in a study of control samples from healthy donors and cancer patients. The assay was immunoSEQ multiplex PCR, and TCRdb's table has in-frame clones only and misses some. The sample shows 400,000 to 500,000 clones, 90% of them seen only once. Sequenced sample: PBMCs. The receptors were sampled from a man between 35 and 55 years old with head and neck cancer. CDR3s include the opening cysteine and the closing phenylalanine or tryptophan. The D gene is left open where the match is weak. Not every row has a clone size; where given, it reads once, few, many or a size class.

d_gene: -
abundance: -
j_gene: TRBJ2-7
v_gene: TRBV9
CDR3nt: TGTGCCAGCAGCGTAGGATCGAGCGCCTACGAGCAGTACTTC
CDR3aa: CASSVGSSAYEQYF

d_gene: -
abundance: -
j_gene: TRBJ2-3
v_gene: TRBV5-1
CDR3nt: TGCGCCAGCAGCTTGGAGGGGCAAGGACGGATGAGGAATACGCAGTATTTT
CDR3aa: CASSLEGQGRMRNTQYF

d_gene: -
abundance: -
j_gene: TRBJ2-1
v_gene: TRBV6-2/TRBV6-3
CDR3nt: TGTGCCAGCAGCCTAACCACAGGGATTTGGGACTATGAGCAGTTCTTC
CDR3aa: CASSLTTGIWDYEQFF

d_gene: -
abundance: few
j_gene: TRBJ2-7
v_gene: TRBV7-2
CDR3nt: TGTGCCAGCAGCTTAGCGAGCCTCTACGAGCAGTACTTC
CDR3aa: CASSLASLYEQYF

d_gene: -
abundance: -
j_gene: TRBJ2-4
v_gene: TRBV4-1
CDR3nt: TGCGCCAGCAGCCAAGGCCCCCTTGCCAAAAACATTCAGTACTTC
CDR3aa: CASSQGPLAKNIQYF

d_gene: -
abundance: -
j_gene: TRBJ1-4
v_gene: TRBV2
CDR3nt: TGTGCCAGCAGTGAAATAACGCAGGGAGGTGAAAAACTGTTTTTT
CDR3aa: CASSEITQGGEKLFF

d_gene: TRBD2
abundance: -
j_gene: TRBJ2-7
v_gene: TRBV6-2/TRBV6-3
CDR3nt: TGTGCCAGCAGTTCCCTCCCAGCGGGGGTCTACGAGCAGTACTTC
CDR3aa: CASSSLPAGVYEQYF

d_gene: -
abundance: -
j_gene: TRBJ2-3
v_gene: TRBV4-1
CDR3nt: TGCGCCAGCAGCCCCCAGGGAGACTACCGTGGGTATTTT
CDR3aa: CASSPQGDYRGYF

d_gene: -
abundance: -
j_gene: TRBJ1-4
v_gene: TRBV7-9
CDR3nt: TGTGCCAGCAGCTTACGTACAGGGAATGAAAAACTGTTTTTT
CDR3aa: CASSLRTGNEKLFF

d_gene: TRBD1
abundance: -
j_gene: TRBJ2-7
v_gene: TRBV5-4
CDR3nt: TGTGCCAGCAGCTTGGGACAGGGGGCCTACTACGAGCAGTACTTC
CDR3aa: CASSLGQGAYYEQYF

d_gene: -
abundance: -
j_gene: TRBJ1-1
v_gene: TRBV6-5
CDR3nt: TGTGCCAGCAGTTACATGTTCGGATCTGAAGCTTTCTTT
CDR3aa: CASSYMFGSEAFF

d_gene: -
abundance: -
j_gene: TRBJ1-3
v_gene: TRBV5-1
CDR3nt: TGCGCCAGCAGCTTAAGCCTGCCGGAAAACACCATATATTTT
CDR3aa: CASSLSLPENTIYF

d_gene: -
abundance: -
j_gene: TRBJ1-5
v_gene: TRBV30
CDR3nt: TGTGCCTGGAGTGTACAAGGGGGGAATCAGCCCCAGCATTTT
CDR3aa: CAWSVQGGNQPQHF

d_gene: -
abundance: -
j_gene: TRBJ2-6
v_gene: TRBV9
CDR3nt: TGTGCCAGCAGCGTAGACATTAGGGGGGCCAACGTCCTGACTTTC
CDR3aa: CASSVDIRGANVLTF

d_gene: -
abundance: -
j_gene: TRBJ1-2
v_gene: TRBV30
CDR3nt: TGTGCCTGGAGTGTACTTAGAGGTGGGGCTGGCTACACCTTC
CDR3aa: CAWSVLRGGAGYTF

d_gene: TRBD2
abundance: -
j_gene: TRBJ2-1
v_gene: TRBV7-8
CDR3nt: TGTGCCAGCAGCTATAGCGGGGTGTCCTACAATGAGCAGTTCTTC
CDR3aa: CASSYSGVSYNEQFF

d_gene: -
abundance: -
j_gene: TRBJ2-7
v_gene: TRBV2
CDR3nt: TGTGCCAGCACCCGAAACTGGTCAGGGGAGCAGTACTTC
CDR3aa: CASTRNWSGEQYF

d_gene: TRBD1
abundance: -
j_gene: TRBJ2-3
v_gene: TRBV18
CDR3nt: TGTGCCAGCTCACCATCCCCGAGGCGGACAGGGGGAGCAGATACGCAGTATTTT
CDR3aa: CASSPSPRRTGGADTQYF

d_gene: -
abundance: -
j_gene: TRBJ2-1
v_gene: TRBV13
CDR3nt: TGTGCCAGCAGCTTAGGGCGCAATGAGCAGTTCTTC
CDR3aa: CASSLGRNEQFF

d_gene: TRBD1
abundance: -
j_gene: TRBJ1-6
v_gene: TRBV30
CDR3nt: TGTGCCTGGGGGACAGACAATAATTCACCCCTCCACTTT
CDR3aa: CAWGTDNNSPLHF

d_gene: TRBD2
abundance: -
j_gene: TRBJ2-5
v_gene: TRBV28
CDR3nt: TGTGCCAGCAGTTCTAGCGGGAGGGCCCGCGAGACCCAGTACTTC
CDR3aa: CASSSSGRARETQYF

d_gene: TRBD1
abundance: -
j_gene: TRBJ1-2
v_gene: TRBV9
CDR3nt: TGTGCCAGCAGCGGGGGACAGGGCGTGAGTGGCTACACCTTC
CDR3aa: CASSGGQGVSGYTF

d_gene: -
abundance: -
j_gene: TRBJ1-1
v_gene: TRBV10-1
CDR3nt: TGCGCCAGCAGTGCTGACGGGAACACTGAAGCTTTCTTT
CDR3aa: CASSADGNTEAFF

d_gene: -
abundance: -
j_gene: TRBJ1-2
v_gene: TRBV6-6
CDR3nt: TGTGCCAGCAGTTTACAAGGACAGACGCCTAACTATGGCTACACCTTC
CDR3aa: CASSLQGQTPNYGYTF

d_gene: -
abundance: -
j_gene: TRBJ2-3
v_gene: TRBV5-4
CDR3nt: TGTGCCAGCAGCTTGGGGACGGATGCACCACATGTTACGCAGTATTTT
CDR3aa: CASSLGTDAPHVTQYF

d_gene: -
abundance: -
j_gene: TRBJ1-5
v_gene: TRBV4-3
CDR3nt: TGCGCCAGCAGCCAAGATTGGGGGACCGCTTATAGCAATCAGCCCCAGCATTTT
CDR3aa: CASSQDWGTAYSNQPQHF

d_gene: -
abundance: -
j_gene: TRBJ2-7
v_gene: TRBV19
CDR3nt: TGTGCCAGTAGTATACGACCCAGGGACTACGAGCAGTACTTC
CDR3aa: CASSIRPRDYEQYF